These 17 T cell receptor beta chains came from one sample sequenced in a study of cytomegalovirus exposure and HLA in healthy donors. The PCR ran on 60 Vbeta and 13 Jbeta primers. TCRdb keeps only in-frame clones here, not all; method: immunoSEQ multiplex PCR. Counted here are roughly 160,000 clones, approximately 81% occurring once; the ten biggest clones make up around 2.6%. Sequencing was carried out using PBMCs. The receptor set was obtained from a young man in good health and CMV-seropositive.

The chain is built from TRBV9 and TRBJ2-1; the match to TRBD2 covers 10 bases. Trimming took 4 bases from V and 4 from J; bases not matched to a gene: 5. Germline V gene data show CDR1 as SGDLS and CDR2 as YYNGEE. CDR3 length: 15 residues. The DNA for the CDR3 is TGTGCCAGCAGCTCTAGCGGGAGCCTTTACAATGAGCAGTTCTTC. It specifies CASSSSGSLYNEQFF.

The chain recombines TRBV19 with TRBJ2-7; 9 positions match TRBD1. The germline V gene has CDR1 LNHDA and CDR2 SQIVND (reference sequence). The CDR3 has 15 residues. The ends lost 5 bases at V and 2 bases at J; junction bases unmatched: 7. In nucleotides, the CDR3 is TGTGCCAGTAGTGCGCCGGGACAGGGAGCCTACGAGCAGTACTTC. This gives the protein CASSAPGQGAYEQYF.

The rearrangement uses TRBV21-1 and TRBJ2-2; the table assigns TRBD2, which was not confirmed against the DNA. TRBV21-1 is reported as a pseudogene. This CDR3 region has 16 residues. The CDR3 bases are TGTGCCAGCAGCAGTGGACTAGCGGGATGGACCGGGGAGCTGTTTTTT. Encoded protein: CASSSGLAGWTGELFF.

The CDR3 region has the DNA TGCGCCAGCAGCTTGGCCGGGACTAGCGGGGGAGTTTACAATGAGCAGTTCTTC. Protein sequence: CASSLAGTSGGVYNEQFF. The rearrangement joins TRBV5-1 to TRBJ2-1, with TRBD2 identical over 14 bases. V was clipped by 0 bases and J by 4 bases; unmatched bases: 6. Germline V gene data show CDR1 as SGHRS and CDR2 as YFSETQ. This CDR3 has 18 amino acids.

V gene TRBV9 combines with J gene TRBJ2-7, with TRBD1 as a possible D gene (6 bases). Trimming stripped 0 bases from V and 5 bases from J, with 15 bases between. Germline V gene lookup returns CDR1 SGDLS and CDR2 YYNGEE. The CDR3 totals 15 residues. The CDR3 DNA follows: TGTGCCAGCAGCGTAGAGCCAGGGGCGTCCAACGAGCAGTACTTC. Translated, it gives CASSVEPGASNEQYF.

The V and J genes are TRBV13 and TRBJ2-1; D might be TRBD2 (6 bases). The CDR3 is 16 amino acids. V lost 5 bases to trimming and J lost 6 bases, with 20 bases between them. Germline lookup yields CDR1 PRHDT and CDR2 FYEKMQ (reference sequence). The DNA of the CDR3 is TGTGCCAGCAGCCCGTCCGGTAGCGGAAGTGGCAATGAGCAGTTCTTC. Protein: CASSPSGSGSGNEQFF.

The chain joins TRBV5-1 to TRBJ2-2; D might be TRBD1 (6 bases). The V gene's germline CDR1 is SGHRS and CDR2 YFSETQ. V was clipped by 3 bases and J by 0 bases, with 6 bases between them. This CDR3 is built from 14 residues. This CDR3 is CASSSGANTGELFF. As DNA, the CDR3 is TGCGCCAGCAGCTCAGGGGCGAACACCGGGGAGCTGTTTTTT.

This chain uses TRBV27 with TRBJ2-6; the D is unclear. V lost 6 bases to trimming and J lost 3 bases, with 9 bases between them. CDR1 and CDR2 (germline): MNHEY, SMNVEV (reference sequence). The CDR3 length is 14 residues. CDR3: CASRSPGGANVLTF. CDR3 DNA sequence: TGTGCCAGCAGATCCCCGGGTGGGGCCAACGTCCTGACTTTC. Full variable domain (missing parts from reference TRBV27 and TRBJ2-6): EAQVTQNPRYLITVTGKKLTVTCSQNMNHEYMSWYRQDPGLGLRQIYYSMNVEVTDKGDVPEGYKVSRKEKRNFPLILESPSPNQTSLYFCASRSPGGANVLTFGAGSRLTVL.

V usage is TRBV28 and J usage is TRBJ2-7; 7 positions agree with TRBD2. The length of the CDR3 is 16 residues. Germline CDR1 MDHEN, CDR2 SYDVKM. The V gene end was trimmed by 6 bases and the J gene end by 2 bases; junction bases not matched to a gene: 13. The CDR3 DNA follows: TGTGCCAGCAGCGAACCACGGGGGGTAAGGGCCTACGAGCAGTACTTC. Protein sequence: CASSEPRGVRAYEQYF.

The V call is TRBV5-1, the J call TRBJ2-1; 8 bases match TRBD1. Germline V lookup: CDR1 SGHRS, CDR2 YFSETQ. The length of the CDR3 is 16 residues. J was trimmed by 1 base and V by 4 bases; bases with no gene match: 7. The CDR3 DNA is TGCGCCAGCAGCGCGGACACAGGGGGATCCTACAATGAGCAGTTCTTC. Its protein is CASSADTGGSYNEQFF.

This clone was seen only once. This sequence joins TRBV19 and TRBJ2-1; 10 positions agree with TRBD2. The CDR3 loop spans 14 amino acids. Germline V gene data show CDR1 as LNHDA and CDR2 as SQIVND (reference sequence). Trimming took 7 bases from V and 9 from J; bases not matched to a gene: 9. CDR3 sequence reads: CASKPSGSVPEQFF. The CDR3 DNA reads TGTGCCAGTAAACCTAGCGGGAGCGTGCCTGAGCAGTTCTTC.

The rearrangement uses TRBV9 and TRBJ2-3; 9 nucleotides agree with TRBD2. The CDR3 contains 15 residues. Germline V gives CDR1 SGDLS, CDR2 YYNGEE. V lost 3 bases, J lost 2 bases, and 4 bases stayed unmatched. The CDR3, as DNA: TGTGCCAGCAGCGCCCGACTAGCGGCCACAGATACGCAGTATTTT. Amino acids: CASSARLAATDTQYF.

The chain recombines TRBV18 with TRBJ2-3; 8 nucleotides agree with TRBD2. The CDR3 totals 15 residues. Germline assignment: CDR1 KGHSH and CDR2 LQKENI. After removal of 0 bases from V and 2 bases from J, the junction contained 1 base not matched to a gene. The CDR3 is CASSPPSGTTDTQYF. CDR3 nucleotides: TGTGCCAGCTCACCACCTAGCGGGACCACAGATACGCAGTATTTT.

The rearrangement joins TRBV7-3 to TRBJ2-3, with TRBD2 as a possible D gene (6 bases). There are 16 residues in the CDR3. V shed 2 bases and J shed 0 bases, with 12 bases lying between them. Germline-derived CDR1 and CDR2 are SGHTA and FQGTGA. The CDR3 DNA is TGTGCCAGCAGCTTAGAAGTCGGGACTAGCACAGATACGCAGTATTTT. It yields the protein CASSLEVGTSTDTQYF. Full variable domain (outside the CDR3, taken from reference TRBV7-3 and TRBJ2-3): GAGVSQTPSNKVTEKGKYVELRCDPISGHTALYWYRQSLGQGPEFLIYFQGTGAADDSGLPNDRFFAVRPEGSVSTLKIQRTERGDSAVYLCASSLEVGTSTDTQYFGPGTRLTVL.

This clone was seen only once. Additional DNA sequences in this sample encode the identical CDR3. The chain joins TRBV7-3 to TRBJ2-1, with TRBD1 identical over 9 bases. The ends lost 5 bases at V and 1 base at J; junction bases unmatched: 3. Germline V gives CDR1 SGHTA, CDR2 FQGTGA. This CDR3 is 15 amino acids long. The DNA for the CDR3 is TGTGCCAGCAGCCTGACAGGGGGATCCTACAATGAGCAGTTCTTC. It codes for CASSLTGGSYNEQFF.

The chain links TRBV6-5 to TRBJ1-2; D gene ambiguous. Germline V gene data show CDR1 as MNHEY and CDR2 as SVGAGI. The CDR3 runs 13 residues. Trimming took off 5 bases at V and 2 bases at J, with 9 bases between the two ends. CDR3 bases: TGTGCCAGCAGTGAAGGCGGGAACTATGGCTACACCTTC. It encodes CASSEGGNYGYTF.

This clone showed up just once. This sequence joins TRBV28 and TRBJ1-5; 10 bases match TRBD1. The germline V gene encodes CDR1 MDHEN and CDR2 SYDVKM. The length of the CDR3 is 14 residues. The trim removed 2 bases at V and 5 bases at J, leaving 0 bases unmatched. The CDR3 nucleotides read TGTGCCAGCAGTTTAGGGACAGGGGATCAGCCCCAGCATTTT. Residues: CASSLGTGDQPQHF. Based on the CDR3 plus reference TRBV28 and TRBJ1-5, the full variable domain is DVKVTQSSRYLVKRTGEKVFLECVQDMDHENMFWYRQDPGLGLRLIYFSYDVKMKEKGDIPEGYSVSREKKERFSLILESASTNQTSMYLCASSLGTGDQPQHFGDGTRLSIL.